This T cell receptor beta chain is drawn from a study of response to subunit inactivated influenza vaccine. TCRdb redid the calling of the RT-PCR reads with MiXCR, one entry per CDR3 protein. The sample has under 500,000 distinct CDR3 sequences; 11% are singletons. This clonotype was seen repeatedly, ten times or more. Its antigen remains unidentified. The length of the CDR3 is 13 residues. Trimming cost V 3 bases and J 2 bases, with 7 bases left between them. Study outcomes and limitations: There was a suggestion from the authors that each seasonal influenza vaccination recruits few new T cells.

The chain combines TRBV12-3 or TRBV12-4 with TRBJ2-5; perhaps TRBD1 as D (6 bases). The sample here was PBMCs from blood, taken 40 to 50 days after vaccination. The clonotype was recovered from a man aged 45 to 65 who received an inactivated influenza vaccine. The CDR3 protein is CASSLGTQETQYF. CDR3 nucleotide sequence: TGTGCCAGCAGTTTGGGGACACAAGAGACCCAGTACTTC.